Here is one TCR beta chain with its context. The data originate from a study of blood T cell repertoires in COVID-19. Overall study context: The origin of the acute and convalescent COVID-19 samples was the United States, Italy and Spain.

TCRdb's copy holds only in-frame clones and misses some; the assay was immunoSEQ multiplex PCR. This table has 50,000 to 70,000 clones, around 83% appearing once. CDR3 length equals 15 residues. Between the trimmed V and J ends, which lost 0 bases and 0 bases, there was a span of 7 bases. The germline V gene has CDR1 MGHRA and CDR2 YSYEKL. The sample was peripheral blood. The chain links TRBV4-1 to TRBJ2-3, with D unclear. The sequence was collected from a man aged 50 to 60 with active COVID-19. The CDR3 region has the DNA TGCGCCAGCAGCCAAGATCGAGTCAGCACAGATACGCAGTATTTT. This sequence encodes CASSQDRVSTDTQYF.